Following are 7 T cell receptor beta chains from one sample sequenced in a study of response to subunit inactivated influenza vaccine. TCRdb fed the RT-PCR reads into MiXCR, producing one record per CDR3 protein. The sample carries around 760,000 distinct CDR3 sequences, approximately 15% recorded once. The starting material was PBMCs from blood, obtained less than 15 days before vaccination. The receptors were gathered from a man aged 45-65 years who received an inactivated influenza vaccine.

This clonotype came up a few times. The chain couples TRBV11-1 to TRBJ2-5; D not resolved. The CDR3 sequence is 15 residues long. Germline V lookup: CDR1 SGHAT, CDR2 FQDESV (reference sequence). V lost 2 bases and J 0 bases, leaving 10 bases between the germline ends. CDR3 DNA sequence: TGTGCCAGCAGCTTAACGATCGGAAACCAAGAGACCCAGTACTTC. The encoded protein is CASSLTIGNQETQYF.

There are a few counts of this clonotype. The chain recombines TRBV12-3 or TRBV12-4 with TRBJ1-1, with a possible D match to TRBD1 (5 bases). CDR3 length: 15 residues. Trimming removed 5 bases at V and 0 bases at J, with 13 bases between. CDR3 DNA: TGTGCCAGCAGTCCGCGGACATACTTGAACACTGAAGCTTTCTTT. Residues: CASSPRTYLNTEAFF.

V gene TRBV20-1 combines with J gene TRBJ1-5; D gene ambiguous. V was clipped by 2 bases and J by 0 bases, with 8 bases between them. The CDR3 length is 14 residues. Germline-derived CDR1 and CDR2 are DFQATT and SNEGSKA (reference sequence). CDR3 nucleotides: TGCAGTGCTAGACTGCACAATAGCAATCAGCCCCAGCATTTT. It specifies CSARLHNSNQPQHF.

This clonotype was observed many times. The genes are TRBV7-9 and TRBJ1-5; possibly TRBD1 for D (6 bases). This CDR3 is built from 14 residues. Germline V gene data show CDR1 as SEHNR and CDR2 as FQNEAQ (reference sequence). V was pared by 1 base and J by 7 bases, with 11 bases between. DNA for the CDR3: TGTGCCAGCAGCTTAGGGGGGGGCAGCCAGCCCCAGCATTTT. The encoded protein is CASSLGGGSQPQHF.

The gene calls are TRBV2 and TRBJ2-7; 9 positions agree with TRBD2. Germline V gene lookup returns CDR1 SNHLY and CDR2 FYNNEI. The CDR3 contains 15 residues. After removal of 5 bases from V and 6 bases from J, the junction contained 11 bases not matched to a gene. CDR3 in DNA: TGTGCCAGCAGTCTCAGGGGGGCTAGCGGGGCCGAGCAGTACTTC. Protein sequence: CASSLRGASGAEQYF.

V usage is TRBV20-1 and J usage is TRBJ2-6; possibly TRBD2 for D (5 bases). V was cut by 5 bases and J by 2 bases, with 22 bases left in between. Germline assignment: CDR1 DFQATT and CDR2 SNEGSKA (reference sequence). The CDR3 runs 18 residues. CDR3 region: CSALAHWVATPGANVLTF. CDR3 in DNA: TGCAGTGCTCTAGCCCACTGGGTGGCAACCCCTGGGGCCAACGTCCTGACTTTC.

The V gene is TRBV7-9, the J gene TRBJ1-3; D may be TRBD1 (6 bases). Germline CDR1 SEHNR, CDR2 FQNEAQ (reference sequence). The length of the CDR3 is 16 residues. V was shortened by 4 bases and J by 1 base, with 14 bases between the two germline ends. The CDR3 loop reads CASSYTGTTSGNTIYF. In nucleotides, the CDR3 is TGTGCCAGCAGCTATACCGGGACAACTTCTGGAAACACCATATATTTT.